In its sample, the clone carrying this T cell receptor (beta chain) was seen once. V lost 4 bases and J 6 bases, leaving 17 bases between the germline ends. The germline V gene has CDR1 SGHRS and CDR2 YFSETQ. The CDR3 contains 16 residues. These data come from a study of blood T cell repertoires in COVID-19. Participants spanned ages about 18 to 100 years and resided in roughly 22 US areas. Profiled with immunoSEQ multiplex PCR; TCRdb holds only in-frame clones, not every one. The profile shows about 320,000 clones, around 90% of them singletons. The chain joins TRBV5-1 to TRBJ1-6; the D gene is possibly TRBD1 (6 bases). The TCR was taken from a man in his sixties who had recovered from COVID-19. Sequenced: PBMCs or T cells enriched from blood (not recorded which). The CDR3 loop is CASSRGGIGTNSPLHF. CDR3 nucleotides: TGCGCCAGCAGCAGAGGGGGTATAGGAACTAATTCACCCCTCCACTTT. Full variable domain (rest looked up from reference TRBV5-1 and TRBJ1-6): KAGVTQTPRYLIKTRGQQVTLSCSPISGHRSVSWYQQTPGQGLQFLFEYFSETQRNKGNFPGRFSGRQFSNSRSEMNVSTLELGDSALYLCASSRGGIGTNSPLHFGNGTRLTVT.